This paragraph reports one T cell receptor beta chain. Both 60 Vbeta primers and 13 Jbeta primers went into the PCR. The assay was immunoSEQ multiplex PCR, and TCRdb's table has in-frame clones only and misses some. The table includes 150,000 to 200,000 clones, around 84% detected once. This entry belongs to a study of cytomegalovirus exposure and HLA in healthy donors. CDR1 and CDR2 from the germline V gene are KGHSH and LQKENI. This CDR3 contains 14 residues. Trimming shortened V by 6 bases and J by 1 base, and 13 bases separated the two germline ends. What was sequenced was PBMCs. The clonotype was recovered from a man aged 18 to 35 in good health and CMV-seropositive. The genes are TRBV18 and TRBJ2-7, with D perhaps matching TRBD2 (6 bases). The DNA of the CDR3 is TGTGCCAGCTCCCCTGAACGGGAGTCCTACGAGCAGTACTTC. This encodes CASSPERESYEQYF.